These 18 T cell receptor beta chains were sequenced from one sample in a study of T-cell reconstitution after alpha-beta-depleted transplantation in children. A library of TCRbeta sequences, prepared with unique molecular identifiers, was generated. TCRdb redid the calling of the PCR reads with MiXCR, one entry per CDR3 protein. The sample lists approximately 500,000 distinct CDR3 sequences; more than 20% were seen once. The sample in question was PBMCs, obtained before TCRalphabeta/CD19-depleted stem cell transplant. Receptors originate from a boy under two years old with Wiskott-Aldrich syndrome, due to receive a stem cell transplant.

The chain combines TRBV20-1 with TRBJ2-2; 11 bases are shared with TRBD2. CDR1 DFQATT and CDR2 SNEGSKA come from the germline V gene (reference sequence). This CDR3 contains 16 residues. Trimming at V came to 4 bases and at J to 7 bases, leaving 11 bases not matched to a gene. The CDR3 DNA sequence: TGCAGTGCTAACCGACTAGCGGGAATTTCGGACGGGGAGCTGTTTTTT. Translation: CSANRLAGISDGELFF.

The gene calls are TRBV2 and TRBJ2-3; unclear D gene. Trimming stripped 3 bases from V and 5 bases from J, with 9 bases between. Germline CDR1 is SNHLY and CDR2 is FYNNEI. The CDR3 contains 13 residues. DNA of the CDR3: TGTGCCAGCAGTGAGAGCAATGGAGATACGCAGTATTTT. As protein: CASSESNGDTQYF.

This clonotype was recorded a few times. The chain has TRBV25-1 and TRBJ2-7, with TRBD2 identical over 8 bases. The ends lost 2 bases at V and 7 bases at J; junction bases unmatched: 7. Germline V gene lookup returns CDR1 MGHDK and CDR2 SYGVNS. The CDR3 is 14 amino acids. This chain's CDR3 is CASSELEREREQYF. DNA for the CDR3: TGTGCCAGCAGTGAACTCGAGCGGGAGAGAGAGCAGTACTTC.

This clonotype was counted once. The chain recombines TRBV14 with TRBJ2-2; D gene unclear. V dropped 2 bases and J dropped 3 bases, with 13 bases sitting between them. CDR3 length: 16 amino acids. The germline V gene has CDR1 SGHDN and CDR2 FVKESK. CDR3 protein: CASSQPHPLHTGELFF. The CDR3 bases are TGTGCCAGCAGCCAACCCCACCCCCTCCACACCGGGGAGCTGTTTTTT.

The chain joins TRBV20-1 to TRBJ2-7; 9 nucleotides agree with TRBD1. CDR3 size: 14 residues. V dropped 6 bases and J dropped 5; count of bases not matched to a gene: 11. CDR1 and CDR2 from the germline V gene are DFQATT and SNEGSKA (reference sequence). The CDR3 coding sequence is TGCAGTGCCCCCACCGGGACAGGGAGTAACGAGCAGTACTTC. As protein: CSAPTGTGSNEQYF.

J is TRBJ2-3 and V is TRBV20-1; 9 bases map to TRBD2. Germline trimming cut 3 bases from V and 4 bases from J; bases unmatched to any gene: 11. The CDR3 is 16 residues long. Germline-derived CDR1 and CDR2 are DFQATT and SNEGSKA (reference sequence). The CDR3 loop reads CSASAWGGRGADTQYF. DNA for the CDR3: TGCAGTGCTAGCGCCTGGGGCGGGAGGGGAGCAGATACGCAGTATTTT.

This clonotype was detected a few times. The chain couples TRBV25-1 to TRBJ1-2; 7 bases agree with TRBD1. The V gene's germline CDR1 is MGHDK and CDR2 SYGVNS. Trimming removed 1 base from V and 3 bases from J; junction bases left unmatched: 2. The CDR3 is 14 residues long. CDR3 nucleotides: TGTGCCAGCAGTGAATTTGGACAGGACTATGGCTACACCTTC. Its translation is CASSEFGQDYGYTF.

The chain combines TRBV7-8 with TRBJ2-5; D remains ambiguous. The germline CDR1 and CDR2 sequences are SGHVS and FQNEAQ. Trimming took off 1 base at V and 5 bases at J, with 8 bases between the two ends. The CDR3 length is 13 residues. CDR3 region: CASSLDWRETQYF. In DNA form, the CDR3 reads TGTGCCAGCAGCTTAGACTGGCGCGAGACCCAGTACTTC.

This clonotype has a handful of counts. The chain has TRBV5-1 and TRBJ1-1; D gene uncertain. The CDR3 contains 15 residues. Trimming left V 0 bases short and J 2 bases short, with 11 bases between. Germline CDR1 and CDR2: SGHRS and YFSETQ. The CDR3 coding sequence is TGCGCCAGCAGCTTGGGAGGCGGGATAAACACTGAAGCTTTCTTT. Its translation: CASSLGGGINTEAFF.

This chain joins TRBV5-1 and TRBJ1-1; the D gene is possibly TRBD1 (6 bases). Trimming removed 1 base from V and 7 bases from J, with 14 bases in between. This CDR3 spans 14 amino acids. Germline CDR1 reads SGHRS; CDR2 reads YFSETQ. CDR3 in amino acids: CASSLLSQGGEAFF. The CDR3 coding sequence is TGCGCCAGCAGCTTGTTGTCACAGGGAGGTGAAGCTTTCTTT.

This clonotype was recorded a few times. The rearrangement links TRBV5-1 to TRBJ1-6; D uncertain. The V end was cut by 2 bases, the J end by 5 bases, with 5 bases between. Per the germline V gene, CDR1 is SGHRS and CDR2 is YFSETQ. The CDR3 has 13 amino acids. CDR3 in DNA: TGCGCCAGCAGCTTCCAGGATAATTCACCCCTCCACTTT. Translating gives CASSFQDNSPLHF.

Only a few counts were recorded for this clonotype. Written as DNA, the CDR3 is TGTGCCAGCAGTCGGGACTACAAGGAGGATACGCAGTATTTT. Residues: CASSRDYKEDTQYF. The chain is built from TRBV6-1 and TRBJ2-3, with 7 bases fitting TRBD2. Germline V CDR1 and CDR2: MNHNS, SASEGT. The length of the CDR3 is 14 residues. V gave up 5 bases and J gave up 6 bases; unmatched junction bases: 8.

The rearrangement links TRBV5-1 to TRBJ2-3; the D gene is possibly TRBD2 (6 bases). Germline loops: CDR1 SGHRS, CDR2 YFSETQ. Trimming shortened V by 0 bases and J by 1 base, and 9 bases separated the two germline ends. The CDR3 loop spans 15 amino acids. In nucleotides, the CDR3 is TGCGCCAGCAGCTTGGGGCCTAGCGGCACAGATACGCAGTATTTT. Its translation: CASSLGPSGTDTQYF.

The rearrangement links TRBV7-9 to TRBJ2-2; D is unresolved. Germline CDR1 reads SEHNR; CDR2 reads FQNEAQ (reference sequence). CDR3 length: 12 amino acids. Trimming removed 11 bases at V and 1 base at J, with 8 bases between. The CDR3: CAGERNTGELFF. As DNA, the CDR3 is TGTGCCGGCGAAAGGAACACCGGGGAGCTGTTTTTT.

The genes are TRBV7-6 and TRBJ2-5; a possible D gene is TRBD2 (5 bases). Germline-derived CDR1 and CDR2 are SGHVS and FNYEAQ. The CDR3 is made up of 16 amino acids. V lost 5 bases to trimming and J lost 2 bases, with 18 bases between them. CDR3 DNA: TGTGCCAGCAGCCCACTTAGCGTCCCCCTTCAAGAGACCCAGTACTTC. Translation gives CASSPLSVPLQETQYF.

This clonotype appeared a few times. The chain combines TRBV7-2 with TRBJ1-6, with D perhaps matching TRBD1 (5 bases). Germline CDR1 SGHTA, CDR2 FQGNSA. Trimming left V 4 bases short and J 9 bases short, with 13 bases between. The CDR3 is 14 residues long. The CDR3 is CASSSASGGSPLHF. The DNA for the CDR3 is TGTGCCAGCAGCTCCGCCAGCGGGGGTTCACCCCTCCACTTT.

This rearrangement joins TRBV5-1 to TRBJ2-2; D gene uncertain. Germline CDR1 and CDR2: SGHRS and YFSETQ. The CDR3 is 16 amino acids. V lost 3 bases to trimming and J lost 4 bases, with 16 bases between them. The CDR3 reads CASSSRPARATGELFF. The CDR3 nucleotides read TGCGCCAGCAGCTCCCGCCCGGCTAGAGCCACCGGGGAGCTGTTTTTT.

This clonotype has just a few counts. The chain is built from TRBV6-5 and TRBJ2-3, with 9 bases matching TRBD2. Per the germline V gene, CDR1 is MNHEY and CDR2 is SVGAGI. The CDR3 extends over 17 amino acids. V lost 0 bases and J lost 7; bases outside the gene matches: 11. CDR3 nucleotide sequence: TGTGCCAGCAGTTACTCCCCCTGGGCGGGAGGGCCAAATACGCAGTATTTT. Encoded protein: CASSYSPWAGGPNTQYF.